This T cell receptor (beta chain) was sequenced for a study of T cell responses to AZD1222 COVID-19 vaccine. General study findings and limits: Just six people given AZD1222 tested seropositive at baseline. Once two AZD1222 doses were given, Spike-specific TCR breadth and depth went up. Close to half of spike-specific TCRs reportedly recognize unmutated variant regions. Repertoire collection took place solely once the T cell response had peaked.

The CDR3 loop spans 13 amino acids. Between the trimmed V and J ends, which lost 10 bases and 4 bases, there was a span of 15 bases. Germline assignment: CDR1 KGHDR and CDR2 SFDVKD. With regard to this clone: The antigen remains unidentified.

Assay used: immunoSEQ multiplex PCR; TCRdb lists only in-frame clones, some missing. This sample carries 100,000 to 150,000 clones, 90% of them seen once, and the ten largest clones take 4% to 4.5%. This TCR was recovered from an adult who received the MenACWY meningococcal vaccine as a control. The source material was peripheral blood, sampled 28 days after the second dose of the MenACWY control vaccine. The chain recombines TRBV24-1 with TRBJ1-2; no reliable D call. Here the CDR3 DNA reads TGTGCCACATACAGAGCAGTGACCTATGGCTACACCTTC. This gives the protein CATYRAVTYGYTF.